This T cell receptor beta chain is from a study of early T cells in non-severe SARS-CoV-2 infection. The library protocol tagged individual cDNA molecules with unique molecular identifiers. TCRdb redid the calling of the 5' RACE reads with MiXCR, one entry per CDR3 protein. The sample gives tens of thousands of distinct CDR3 sequences, 13% of which show up once; about 1.1% is in the top ten. The J segment lost 4 bases and the V segment lost 6 bases, leaving 1 base of the junction unmatched. Per the germline V gene, CDR1 is ENHRY and CDR2 is SYGVKD. The CDR3 runs to 12 residues. This sequence originates from an adult who was a healthcare worker with PCR-confirmed SARS-CoV-2 infection or an uninfected control (not recorded which). Sequencing was carried out using whole blood. The chain employs TRBV10-3 and TRBJ2-3; 7 bases align to TRBD1. The DNA for the CDR3 is TGTGCCATCAGACAGGGGTCAGATACGCAGTATTTT. Translating gives CAIRQGSDTQYF.